This TCR beta chain appears in the sequencing data of a study of blood T cells in healthy people across ages. On this clonotype: The antigen is undetermined.

The CDR3 is 15 residues long. Germline CDR1 reads DFQATT; CDR2 reads SNEGSKA (reference sequence). Findings of the study overall: Age advanced and TCR beta diversity per million T cells fell, roughly linearly.

A sample-barcoded 5' primer and a J-beta primer mix were used in a second PCR of roughly 6 to 11 cycles. TCRdb independently ran MiXCR on the 5' RACE reads; one entry per CDR3 protein. The sample has about 1.4 million distinct CDR3 sequences; 45% to 70% are singletons. This rearrangement joins TRBV20-1 to TRBJ2-7, with D possibly TRBD2 on 7 matching bases. The J call may be wrong; the DNA end is better matched by TRBJ2-5. The sample consisted of blood. The receptor comes from a man younger than 35 in good health. The DNA for the CDR3 is TGCAGTGCTAGAGGGCGGGGGCACAATGCGGAGACCCAGTACTTC. It yields the protein CSARGRGHNAETQYF.